One and the same sample provided the 19 T cell receptor beta chains below, sequenced in a study of blood T cells in healthy people across ages. Sample-barcoded 5' priming and a J-beta primer mix drove a second PCR of 7 to 11 cycles. TCRdb passed the 5' RACE reads through MiXCR, listing each CDR3 protein once. The repertoire consists of about a million distinct CDR3 sequences, with 51% occurring once and the leading ten covering 20% to 25%. The specimen was blood. The receptors come from a woman aged 60-75 years in good health.

This clonotype was seen only a few times. The chain joins TRBV29-1 to TRBJ2-1, with D possibly matching TRBD2 (5 bases). V was trimmed by 7 bases and J by 0 bases, leaving 16 bases between them. This CDR3 contains 15 residues. Germline CDR1 and CDR2: SQVTM and ANQGSEA. The CDR3 is CSDQRRRSSYNEQFF. For the CDR3, the DNA is TGCAGCGATCAGCGGCGGAGAAGCTCCTACAATGAGCAGTTCTTC.

The chain couples TRBV15 to TRBJ2-3; 8 nucleotides match TRBD2. Germline V CDR1 and CDR2: LNHNV, YYDKDF (reference sequence). V dropped 6 bases and J dropped 6; count of bases not matched to a gene: 8. The CDR3 extends over 14 amino acids. For the CDR3, the DNA is TGTGCCACCAGAACTAGCGGAGCCCGGGATACGCAGTATTTT. It specifies CATRTSGARDTQYF.

This clonotype was counted only a few times. The gene calls are TRBV12-3 or TRBV12-4 and TRBJ2-1, with 9 positions matching TRBD2. The V segment lost 4 bases and the J segment 9 bases; nucleotides outside the gene matches: 1. The CDR3 has 12 residues. CDR3 residues: CASSSLAGEQFF. The CDR3 bases are TGTGCCAGCAGTTCACTAGCGGGTGAGCAGTTCTTC.

The chain is built from TRBV20-1 and TRBJ2-5; TRBD2 matches 10 bases. The CDR3 extends over 17 amino acids. Germline V gives CDR1 DFQATT, CDR2 SNEGSKA (reference sequence). The V segment lost 0 bases and the J segment 2 bases; nucleotides outside the gene matches: 9. The CDR3, as DNA: TGCAGTGCTAGAGATAAGTTTGGACTAGCGGTACAAGAGACCCAGTACTTC. Its protein product is CSARDKFGLAVQETQYF.

The chain is built from TRBV20-1 and TRBJ2-3, with D tentatively TRBD1 or TRBD2 (6 bases each). Germline assignment: CDR1 DFQATT and CDR2 SNEGSKA (reference sequence). The CDR3 length is 16 residues. Trimming left V 2 bases short and J 0 bases short, with 15 bases between. The CDR3 protein is CSARPRPGGSTDTQYF. CDR3 sequence (DNA): TGCAGTGCTAGACCCCGGCCCGGGGGCAGCACAGATACGCAGTATTTT.

A few counts support this clonotype. The V and J genes are TRBV18 and TRBJ2-3, with 13 bases matching TRBD2. This CDR3 is built from 15 residues. Per the germline V gene, CDR1 is KGHSH and CDR2 is LQKENI. Trimming removed 2 bases from V and 5 bases from J; junction bases left unmatched: 1. Written as DNA, the CDR3 is TGTGCCAGCTCACCAAGGACTAGCGGGAGAGATACGCAGTATTTT. As protein: CASSPRTSGRDTQYF.

The gene calls are TRBV7-2 and TRBJ2-7; D gene uncertain. Trimming cost V 5 bases and J 2 bases, with 10 bases left between them. Germline V lookup: CDR1 SGHTA, CDR2 FQGNSA. The length of the CDR3 is 13 residues. The CDR3: CASSVPATYEQYF. The CDR3 nucleotides are TGTGCCAGCAGCGTTCCTGCAACCTACGAGCAGTACTTC.

Remarks on this clonotype: One junction end disagrees with the germline gene, perhaps due to a read error. V gene TRBV20-1 combines with J gene TRBJ2-5; either TRBD1 or TRBD2 may supply D (6 bases each). The CDR3 loop spans 12 amino acids. The germline V gene has CDR1 DFQATT and CDR2 SNEGSKA (reference sequence). The CDR3 DNA reads as TGCAGTGCTAGGGGGGGCCAAGAGACCCAGTACTTT. This codes for CSARGGQETQYF.

The genes are TRBV20-1 and TRBJ2-3, with D uncertain. With 3 bases removed from V and 2 bases from J, the gap between germline ends came to 15 bases. There are 15 residues in the CDR3. Germline V gene data show CDR1 as DFQATT and CDR2 as SNEGSKA (reference sequence). The CDR3 reads CSASIAHTPTDTQYF. As DNA, the CDR3 is TGCAGTGCTAGTATCGCCCACACTCCCACAGATACGCAGTATTTT.

The chain uses TRBV5-6 and TRBJ1-5; weak D call: TRBD1 (6 bases). The CDR3 contains 13 residues. Germline CDR1 SGHDT, CDR2 YYEEEE. V gave up 4 bases and J gave up 7 bases, with 12 bases separating them. CDR3 coding DNA: TGTGCCAGCAGCGGGGCGGGGACACAGCCCCAGCATTTT. It translates to CASSGAGTQPQHF.

This clonotype came up a few times. The rearrangement joins TRBV7-2 to TRBJ2-5; unclear D gene. Germline loops: CDR1 SGHTA, CDR2 FQGNSA. Trimming stripped 1 base from V and 5 bases from J, with 11 bases between. The CDR3 length is 14 residues. This CDR3 is CASSLVTAGETQYF. The CDR3, as DNA: TGTGCCAGCAGCTTAGTTACTGCCGGGGAGACCCAGTACTTC. Filled out from reference TRBV7-2 and TRBJ2-5, the complete variable domain reads GAGVSQSPSNKVTEKGKDVELRCDPISGHTALYWYRQSLGQGLEFLIYFQGNSAPDKSGLPSDRFSAERTGGSVSTLTIQRTQQEDSAVYLCASSLVTAGETQYFGPGTRLLVL.

The V and J genes are TRBV28 and TRBJ2-3; D may be TRBD1 or TRBD2 (5 bases each). Germline lookup yields CDR1 MDHEN and CDR2 SYDVKM. V was trimmed by 7 bases and J by 8 bases, leaving 19 bases between them. The CDR3 length is 14 residues. The CDR3 loop is CASMRARVRSTQYF. The CDR3 nucleotides are TGTGCCAGCATGCGGGCCAGGGTAAGAAGTACGCAGTATTTT.

This clonotype was detected only a few times. The chain recombines TRBV28 with TRBJ2-7, with TRBD2 as a possible D gene (6 bases). There are 17 residues in the CDR3. Germline V lookup: CDR1 MDHEN, CDR2 SYDVKM. The V and J ends lost 2 bases and 0 bases respectively, with 17 bases between them. CDR3 protein: CASSLNRGTESSYEQYF. The CDR3 DNA reads TGTGCCAGCAGTTTAAATCGGGGGACGGAGAGCTCCTACGAGCAGTACTTC.

This chain uses TRBV20-1 with TRBJ1-2; the D is unclear. CDR1 is DFQATT and CDR2 is SNEGSKA in the germline V gene (reference sequence). Trimming pared 1 base from V and 10 bases from J, leaving 13 bases between. This CDR3 is built from 12 residues. CDR3 sequence reads: CSARVDGADYTF. The CDR3 DNA is TGCAGTGCTAGAGTAGATGGTGCTGACTACACCTTC.

This chain links TRBV6-6 with TRBJ2-7, with TRBD1 matching over 8 bases. Trimming at V came to 7 bases and at J to 6 bases, leaving 5 bases not matched to a gene. Germline lookup yields CDR1 MNHNY and CDR2 SVGAGI (reference sequence). The length of the CDR3 is 12 residues. The CDR3 loop is CASTLDRVEQYF. CDR3 nucleotides: TGTGCCAGCACCTTGGACAGGGTCGAGCAGTACTTC.

The rearrangement links TRBV11-2 to TRBJ2-1, with TRBD2 matching over 12 bases. The CDR3 extends over 17 amino acids. Trimming took 5 bases from V and 4 from J; bases not matched to a gene: 9. Looked up from germline, CDR1 is SGHAT and CDR2 is FQNNGV. Here the CDR3 DNA reads TGTGCCAGCAGCCCACTAGGGCTAGCGGGAGGGTACAATGAGCAGTTCTTC. Its protein is CASSPLGLAGGYNEQFF.

J is TRBJ2-3 and V is TRBV14; 7 bases fit TRBD1. Germline lookup yields CDR1 SGHDN and CDR2 FVKESK. V was clipped by 0 bases and J by 6 bases; unmatched bases: 6. The CDR3 is made up of 15 amino acids. The CDR3 loop is CASSQDGTAYDTQYF. For the CDR3, the DNA is TGTGCCAGCAGCCAAGATGGGACAGCCTACGATACGCAGTATTTT.

V is TRBV15 and J is TRBJ2-4, with 7 positions matching TRBD2. This CDR3 is built from 14 residues. Germline-derived CDR1 and CDR2 are LNHNV and YYDKDF (reference sequence). The V gene end was trimmed by 9 bases and the J gene end by 13 bases; junction bases not matched to a gene: 18. CDR3 DNA: TGTGCCACGACCGGGACTATCACCCCGAATGAGCAGTACTTC. Its translation is CATTGTITPNEQYF.

The chain has TRBV10-3 and TRBJ2-3; D ambiguous. The V end was cut by 8 bases, the J end by 1 base, with 4 bases between. This CDR3 spans 11 amino acids. Germline CDR1 reads ENHRY; CDR2 reads SYGVKD. This CDR3 reads CAIARTDTQYF. The DNA of the CDR3 is TGTGCCATCGCCCGCACAGATACGCAGTATTTT.